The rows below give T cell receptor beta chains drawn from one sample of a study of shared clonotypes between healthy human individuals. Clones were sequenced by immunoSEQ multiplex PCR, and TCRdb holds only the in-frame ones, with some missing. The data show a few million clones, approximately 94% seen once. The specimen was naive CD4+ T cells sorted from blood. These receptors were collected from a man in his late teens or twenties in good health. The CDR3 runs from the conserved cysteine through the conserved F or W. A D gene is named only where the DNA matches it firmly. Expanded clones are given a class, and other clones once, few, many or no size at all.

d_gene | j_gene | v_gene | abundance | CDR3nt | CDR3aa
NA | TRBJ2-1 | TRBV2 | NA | TGTGCCAGCGTCAGTATGGGAGTTTACAATGAGCAGTTCTTC | CASVSMGVYNEQFF
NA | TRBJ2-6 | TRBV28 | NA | TGTGCCAGCAGTGCCCCCGTAGGGGCCAACGTCCTGACTTTC | CASSAPVGANVLTF
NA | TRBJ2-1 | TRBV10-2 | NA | TGCGCCAGCAGTGAGAAGGCCCTCGTTAAGTTCTTC | CASSEKALVKFF
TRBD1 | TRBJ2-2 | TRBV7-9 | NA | TGTGCCAGCAGTTTCACAGGGGCCACCGGGGAGCTGTTTTTT | CASSFTGATGELFF
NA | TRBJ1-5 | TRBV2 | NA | TGTGCCAGCAGTGAAGCTTCCAGTCGGCAGGCCCAGCATTTT | CASSEASSRQAQHF
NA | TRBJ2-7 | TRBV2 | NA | TGTGCCATATCAAAAGGGGGAAAGGGGTACGAGCAGTACTTC | CAISKGGKGYEQYF
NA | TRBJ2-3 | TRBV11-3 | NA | TGTGCCAGCAGTCGACAGGGAGGGGGCACAGATACGCAGTATTTT | CASSRQGGGTDTQYF
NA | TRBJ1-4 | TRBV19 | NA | TGTGCCAGTAGAAGGGCTCCAACTAATGAAAAACTGTTTTTT | CASRRAPTNEKLFF
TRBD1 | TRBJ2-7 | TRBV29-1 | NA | TGCAGCGCTGGGACAGGGAGATCGTCCTACGAGCAGTACTTC | CSAGTGRSSYEQYF
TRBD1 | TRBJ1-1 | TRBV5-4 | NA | TGTGCCAGCAGCCGACAGGGAGGGAACACTGAAGCTTTCTTT | CASSRQGGNTEAFF
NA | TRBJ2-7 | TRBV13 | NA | TGTGCCAGCAGCTTGTACGGCTACGAGCAGTACTTC | CASSLYGYEQYF
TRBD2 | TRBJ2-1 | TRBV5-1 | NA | TGCGCCAGCAGCTTGGTCGGGGGGGCACCCTACAATGAGCAGTTCTTC | CASSLVGGAPYNEQFF
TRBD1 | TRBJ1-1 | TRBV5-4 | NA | TGTGCCAGCACCCCGGGGACAGGGAACACTGAAGCTTTCTTT | CASTPGTGNTEAFF
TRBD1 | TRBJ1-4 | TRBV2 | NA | TGTGCCAGCAGTTGGGACAGGGCTGGCGAAAAACTGTTTTTT | CASSWDRAGEKLFF
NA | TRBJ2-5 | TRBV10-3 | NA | TGTGCCGCAGGGGCTAGCGGAACGAAAGAGACCCAGTACTTC | CAAGASGTKETQYF
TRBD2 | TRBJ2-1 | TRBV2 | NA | TGTGCCAGCAGTGAAGCGGGAGGGTCCCCCTACAATGAGCAGTTCTTC | CASSEAGGSPYNEQFF
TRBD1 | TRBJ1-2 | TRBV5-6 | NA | TGTGCCAGCAGCTTCTACGACAGGGGGCATTATGGCTACACCTTC | CASSFYDRGHYGYTF
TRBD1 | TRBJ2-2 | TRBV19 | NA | TGTGCCAGTAGTTCCGACAGGGGATACACCGGGGAGCTGTTTTTT | CASSSDRGYTGELFF
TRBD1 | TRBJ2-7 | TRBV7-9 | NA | TGTGCCAGCAGCCTCGGACAGGCCCAATACGAGCAGTACTTC | CASSLGQAQYEQYF
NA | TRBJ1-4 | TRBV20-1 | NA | TGCAGTGCATCCGCTTATGAAAAACTGTTTTTT | CSASAYEKLFF
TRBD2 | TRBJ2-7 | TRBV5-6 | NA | TGTGCCAGCACCTTGCCCGGGAGGGCTGCCTACGAGCAGTACTTC | CASTLPGRAAYEQYF
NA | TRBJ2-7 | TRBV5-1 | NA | TGCGCCAGCGGTAAGGCGGGGAACTCCTACGAGCAGTACTTC | CASGKAGNSYEQYF
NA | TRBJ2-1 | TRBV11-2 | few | TGTGCCAGCAGCTTCACAGGGGAGGCGGCATGGACCTACAATGAGCAGTTCTTC | CASSFTGEAAWTYNEQFF
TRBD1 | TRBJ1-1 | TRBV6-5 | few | TGTGCCAGCAGTAGGACAGGGGCCGGGTCCACTGAAGCTTTCTTT | CASSRTGAGSTEAFF
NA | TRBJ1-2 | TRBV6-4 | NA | TGTGCCAGCAGTGACAGGCACGGGGATGGCTACACCTTC | CASSDRHGDGYTF
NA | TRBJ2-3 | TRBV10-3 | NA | TGTGCCTCATCCCCAGGTAGTCCCCTAGGCACAGATACGCAGTATTTT | CASSPGSPLGTDTQYF
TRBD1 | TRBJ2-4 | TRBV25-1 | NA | TGTGCCAGCAGTGCACTACAGGGGCGCGGCGACATTCAGTACTTC | CASSALQGRGDIQYF
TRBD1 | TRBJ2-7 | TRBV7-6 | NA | TGTGCCAGCAGAAGCTTAGAGAACAGGGGCTACGAGCAGTACTTC | CASRSLENRGYEQYF
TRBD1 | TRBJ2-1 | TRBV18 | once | TGTGCCAGCTCAACGGGACAGGGAAACCGCAATGAGCAGTTCTTC | CASSTGQGNRNEQFF
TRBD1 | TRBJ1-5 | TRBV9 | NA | TGTGCCAGCAGCGCCGGACAGGGCGGGCAGCCCCAGCATTTT | CASSAGQGGQPQHF
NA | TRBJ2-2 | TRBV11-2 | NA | TGTGCCAGCAGCCCGGGCCATAGAAGCACCGGGGAGCTGTTTTTT | CASSPGHRSTGELFF
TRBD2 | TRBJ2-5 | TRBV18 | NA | TGTGCCAGCTCACCGACGACTAGCGGGAGGGAGACCCAGTACTTC | CASSPTTSGRETQYF
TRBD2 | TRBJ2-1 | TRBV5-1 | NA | TGCGCCAGCAGCATCTGGACTAGCTACTCCTACAATGAGCAGTTCTTC | CASSIWTSYSYNEQFF
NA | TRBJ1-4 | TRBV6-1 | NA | TGTGCCAGCACAATGGTGGAGAGTGAAAAACTGTTTTTT | CASTMVESEKLFF
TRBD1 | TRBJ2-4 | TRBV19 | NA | TGTGCCAGTAGTACTCCGGGACAGGGAAACATTCAGTACTTC | CASSTPGQGNIQYF
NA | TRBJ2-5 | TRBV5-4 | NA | TGTGCCAGCAGCTTTTCGGGGGAGACCCAGTACTTC | CASSFSGETQYF
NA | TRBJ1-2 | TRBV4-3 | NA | TGCGCCAGCAGCCCTATAGTAGGGGGGAACTATGGCTACACCTTC | CASSPIVGGNYGYTF
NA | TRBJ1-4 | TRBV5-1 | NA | TGCGCCAGCAGCTCCCTAGACGCAACTAATGAAAAACTGTTTTTT | CASSSLDATNEKLFF
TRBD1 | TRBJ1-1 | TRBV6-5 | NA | TGTGCCAGCAGGCGGACAGGGGGCACTGAAGCTTTCTTT | CASRRTGGTEAFF
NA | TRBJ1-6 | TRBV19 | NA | TGTGCCAGTAGTGGGCAGGGCAGATCACCCCTCCACTTT | CASSGQGRSPLHF
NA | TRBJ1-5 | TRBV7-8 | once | TGTGCCAGCAGCTTATCGGAGAGCAATCAGCCCCAGCATTTT | CASSLSESNQPQHF
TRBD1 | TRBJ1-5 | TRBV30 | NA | TGTGCCTGGAGTCCCACACGGAGATACGGGACAGGGGGGAAGGTCCAGCATTTT | CAWSPTRRYGTGGKVQHF
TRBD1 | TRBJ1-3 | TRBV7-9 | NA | TGTGCCAGCAGCGCATTAGGGACAGGCTCTGGAAACACCATATATTTT | CASSALGTGSGNTIYF
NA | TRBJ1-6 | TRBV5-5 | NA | TGTGCCAGCAGCTTAATGGCGGTGACTAATTCACCCCTCCACTTT | CASSLMAVTNSPLHF
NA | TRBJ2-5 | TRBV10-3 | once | TGTGCCATCAGTGAAGGGGGACCCCAAGAGACCCAGTACTTC | CAISEGGPQETQYF
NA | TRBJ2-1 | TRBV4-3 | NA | TGCGCCAGCAGCCCGAAACTCCCAGGGATTCAGTTCTTC | CASSPKLPGIQFF
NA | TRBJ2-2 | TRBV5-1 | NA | TGCGCCAGCAGCCTCCAGACAGTTATGAACACCGGGGAGCTGTTTTTT | CASSLQTVMNTGELFF
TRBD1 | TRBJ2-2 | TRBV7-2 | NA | TGTGCCAGCATACTACAGGGGTGGGGCACCGGGGAGCTGTTTTTT | CASILQGWGTGELFF